Listed below are T cell receptor beta chains from one sample, sequenced in a study of chemoradiotherapy in HPV16-positive cancers. Assay used: immunoSEQ multiplex PCR; TCRdb lists only in-frame clones, some missing. This table holds more than 2,000 clones, approximately 84% found once. Sequences were derived from tumor tissue, sampled from a patient who underwent chemoradiotherapy. These receptors originate from a human donor with HPV-associated anogenital cancer. CDR3s include the opening cysteine and the closing phenylalanine or tryptophan. D genes are given only for firm matches. Not all rows give a size; the values are once, few, many and, for expanded clones, a class.

v_gene: TRBV23-1; d_gene: NA; j_gene: TRBJ1-5; abundance: NA; CDR3nt: TGCGCCAGCAGTCAATCGTTGGGGAAACAGCCCCAGCATTTT; CDR3aa: CASSQSLGKQPQHF
v_gene: TRBV13; d_gene: TRBD1; j_gene: TRBJ2-3; abundance: NA; CDR3nt: TGTGCCAGCAGCTTAAGGGGGCCCCGGGCAGATACGCAGTATTTT; CDR3aa: CASSLRGPRADTQYF
v_gene: TRBV30; d_gene: NA; j_gene: TRBJ1-1; abundance: NA; CDR3nt: TGTGCCTGGGTGAACACTGAAGCTTTCTTT; CDR3aa: CAWVNTEAFF
v_gene: TRBV2; d_gene: TRBD2; j_gene: TRBJ2-1; abundance: NA; CDR3nt: TGTGCCAGCAGGGTGGCGGGACTAGGTTCCCGTGAGCAGTTCTTC; CDR3aa: CASRVAGLGSREQFF
v_gene: TRBV10-1; d_gene: NA; j_gene: TRBJ2-1; abundance: NA; CDR3nt: TGCGCCAGCAGTCCGAGGGGCGACGACAATGAGCAGTTCTTC; CDR3aa: CASSPRGDDNEQFF
v_gene: TRBV18; d_gene: TRBD1; j_gene: TRBJ1-4; abundance: NA; CDR3nt: TGTGCCAGCTCACCACCGCAGGGGGTTGGTGAAAAACTGTTTTTT; CDR3aa: CASSPPQGVGEKLFF
v_gene: TRBV13; d_gene: NA; j_gene: TRBJ2-7; abundance: once; CDR3nt: TGTGCCAGCAGCCCCCCAGGGTCCTACGAGCAGTACTTC; CDR3aa: CASSPPGSYEQYF
v_gene: TRBV25-1; d_gene: TRBD1; j_gene: TRBJ1-2; abundance: NA; CDR3nt: TGTGCCAGCAGTAGGGACAGCTATTATGGCTACACCTTC; CDR3aa: CASSRDSYYGYTF
v_gene: TRBV5-1; d_gene: NA; j_gene: TRBJ1-2; abundance: NA; CDR3nt: TGCGCCAGCAAGGAGTCAGGGAATCATGGCTACACCTTC; CDR3aa: CASKESGNHGYTF
v_gene: TRBV2; d_gene: TRBD2; j_gene: TRBJ2-3; abundance: NA; CDR3nt: TGTGCCAGCAGTGAAGAAACTAGCGGGGATACGCAGTATTTT; CDR3aa: CASSEETSGDTQYF
v_gene: TRBV11-3; d_gene: NA; j_gene: TRBJ2-7; abundance: NA; CDR3nt: TGTGCCAGCAGCTTCCGGGACGGCGAGCAGTACTTC; CDR3aa: CASSFRDGEQYF
v_gene: TRBV4-1; d_gene: NA; j_gene: TRBJ2-5; abundance: NA; CDR3nt: TGCGCCAGCAGCCAAGGAGGGTGGGAGACCCAGTACTTC; CDR3aa: CASSQGGWETQYF
v_gene: TRBV27; d_gene: NA; j_gene: TRBJ2-3; abundance: NA; CDR3nt: TGTGCCAGCACCCAAACCTCGGGACTCCTTACGACAGATACGCAGTATTTT; CDR3aa: CASTQTSGLLTTDTQYF
v_gene: TRBV4-1; d_gene: NA; j_gene: TRBJ1-2; abundance: few; CDR3nt: TGCGCCAGCAGCCAAGACCGAGGGTATGGCTACACCTTC; CDR3aa: CASSQDRGYGYTF
v_gene: TRBV11-2; d_gene: NA; j_gene: TRBJ1-1; abundance: NA; CDR3nt: TGTGCCAGCAGCTTTTTAGGGATTCGTGAAGCTTTCTTT; CDR3aa: CASSFLGIREAFF
v_gene: TRBV13; d_gene: TRBD1; j_gene: TRBJ1-2; abundance: NA; CDR3nt: TGTGCCAGCAGCCCAGGTAGGCGGGACAGGGGGCGACACTATGGCTACACCTTC; CDR3aa: CASSPGRRDRGRHYGYTF
v_gene: TRBV7-2; d_gene: NA; j_gene: TRBJ2-1; abundance: once; CDR3nt: TGTGCCAGCAGCCCATGGTTGGATGAGCAGTTCTTC; CDR3aa: CASSPWLDEQFF
v_gene: TRBV5-6; d_gene: NA; j_gene: TRBJ2-3; abundance: NA; CDR3nt: TGTGCCAGCAGCCGCTACACAGATACGCAGTATTTT; CDR3aa: CASSRYTDTQYF
v_gene: TRBV19; d_gene: NA; j_gene: TRBJ1-2; abundance: NA; CDR3nt: TGTGCCAGTAGTTCACAGGGTGACTACACCTTC; CDR3aa: CASSSQGDYTF
v_gene: TRBV27; d_gene: NA; j_gene: TRBJ2-3; abundance: once; CDR3nt: TGTGCCAGCACCCCTCTCCAGGGTCTGTCGCAGTATTTT; CDR3aa: CASTPLQGLSQYF
v_gene: TRBV19; d_gene: NA; j_gene: TRBJ2-5; abundance: few; CDR3nt: TGTGCCAGTAGTCTGCGACAGCTCCAAGAGACCCAGTACTTC; CDR3aa: CASSLRQLQETQYF
v_gene: TRBV5-1; d_gene: TRBD2; j_gene: TRBJ2-7; abundance: NA; CDR3nt: TGCGCCAGCAGCTTAGGAGGGACTAGCTACCACGAGCAGTACTTC; CDR3aa: CASSLGGTSYHEQYF
v_gene: TRBV9; d_gene: NA; j_gene: TRBJ2-6; abundance: once; CDR3nt: TGTGCCAGCAGCCGTCAAACAGGTCCTGGGGCCAACGTCCTGACTTTC; CDR3aa: CASSRQTGPGANVLTF
v_gene: TRBV27; d_gene: NA; j_gene: TRBJ1-6; abundance: once; CDR3nt: TGTGCCAGCAGTACCGGGACCCATGGATCACCCCTCCACTTT; CDR3aa: CASSTGTHGSPLHF